A selection of T cell receptor beta chains follows, all from one sample in a study of tumour-infiltrating T cells in Burkitt lymphoma. The repertoire was sequenced with immunoSEQ multiplex PCR; TCRdb's copy has only in-frame clones and lacks some. Of roughly 13,000 clones in the sample, roughly 80% were seen once. The sample consisted of tumor tissue. The receptors were sampled from a human donor with diffuse large B-cell lymphoma. Both conserved end residues are part of each CDR3. Each record gives: V gene, clone size, D gene, J gene, CDR3 protein, CDR3 DNA. The D gene is left open where the match is weak. Size tells how often a clone was seen (once, few, many) or the class of an expanded clone, and some rows leave it out.

v_call: TRBV28
clone_size: NA
d_call: TRBD2
j_call: TRBJ2-5
cdr3_aa: CASSLGYYASGRPSGNQETQYF
cdr3_nt: TGTGCCAGCAGTTTAGGTTATTATGCTAGCGGGCGACCTTCCGGAAACCAAGAGACCCAGTACTTC

v_call: TRBV18
clone_size: NA
d_call: TRBD2
j_call: TRBJ2-2
cdr3_aa: CASSPRTSGLNTGELFF
cdr3_nt: TGTGCCAGCTCACCACGGACTAGCGGGTTGAACACCGGGGAGCTGTTTTTT

v_call: TRBV19
clone_size: NA
d_call: NA
j_call: TRBJ1-5
cdr3_aa: CASSIEGHGNQPQHF
cdr3_nt: TGTGCCAGTAGTATCGAGGGGCATGGCAATCAGCCCCAGCATTTT

v_call: TRBV6-5
clone_size: NA
d_call: TRBD1
j_call: TRBJ1-1
cdr3_aa: CASSYSGQGGTEAFF
cdr3_nt: TGTGCCAGCAGTTACTCAGGACAGGGAGGGACTGAAGCTTTCTTT

v_call: TRBV30
clone_size: NA
d_call: NA
j_call: TRBJ2-2
cdr3_aa: CAWTGTANLNTGELFF
cdr3_nt: TGTGCCTGGACCGGGACGGCGAATTTGAACACCGGGGAGCTGTTTTTT

v_call: TRBV7-8
clone_size: NA
d_call: NA
j_call: TRBJ1-2
cdr3_aa: CASSTAYNGDYGYTF
cdr3_nt: TGTGCCAGCAGCACCGCCTACAACGGGGACTATGGCTACACCTTC

v_call: TRBV5-4
clone_size: NA
d_call: TRBD2
j_call: TRBJ2-7
cdr3_aa: CASSLRLAAMGSYEQYF
cdr3_nt: TGTGCCAGCAGCCTTCGACTAGCGGCAATGGGGTCCTACGAGCAGTACTTC

v_call: TRBV9
clone_size: few
d_call: NA
j_call: TRBJ1-1
cdr3_aa: CASSVGYTEAFF
cdr3_nt: TGTGCCAGCAGCGTCGGGTATACTGAAGCTTTCTTT

v_call: TRBV5-1
clone_size: NA
d_call: TRBD1
j_call: TRBJ1-3
cdr3_aa: CASSSDLGTGGYRAGNTIYF
cdr3_nt: TGCGCCAGCAGCTCGGACCTTGGGACAGGGGGATACCGAGCTGGAAACACCATATATTTT

v_call: TRBV28
clone_size: NA
d_call: NA
j_call: TRBJ2-3
cdr3_aa: CASSWDGSTDTQYF
cdr3_nt: TGTGCCAGCAGTTGGGACGGGAGCACAGATACGCAGTATTTT

v_call: TRBV4-1
clone_size: NA
d_call: NA
j_call: TRBJ1-4
cdr3_aa: CASSPRTRNEKLFF
cdr3_nt: TGCGCCAGCAGCCCCCGTACGAGGAATGAAAAACTGTTTTTT

v_call: TRBV5-1
clone_size: NA
d_call: TRBD2
j_call: TRBJ2-1
cdr3_aa: CASSLGGVMREPYNEQFF
cdr3_nt: TGCGCCAGCAGCTTGGGGGGGGTAATGCGGGAGCCTTACAATGAGCAGTTCTTC

v_call: TRBV7-8
clone_size: once
d_call: NA
j_call: TRBJ2-7
cdr3_aa: CASSLEGAYEQYF
cdr3_nt: TGTGCCAGCAGCTTAGAGGGAGCTTACGAGCAGTACTTC

v_call: TRBV5-6
clone_size: once
d_call: TRBD1
j_call: TRBJ2-3
cdr3_aa: CASSLTGSTDTQYF
cdr3_nt: TGTGCCAGCAGCCTGACAGGGAGCACAGATACGCAGTATTTT

v_call: TRBV19
clone_size: NA
d_call: NA
j_call: TRBJ2-7
cdr3_aa: CASSWRSRGYEQYF
cdr3_nt: TGTGCCTCCTCTTGGCGGAGTCGGGGTTACGAGCAGTACTTC

v_call: TRBV7-2
clone_size: NA
d_call: NA
j_call: TRBJ2-7
cdr3_aa: CASSRTRTATSSYEQYF
cdr3_nt: TGTGCCAGCAGCAGAACCCGAACAGCGACCAGCTCCTACGAGCAGTACTTC

v_call: TRBV5-1
clone_size: once
d_call: NA
j_call: TRBJ1-4
cdr3_aa: CASSLDRSTNEKLFF
cdr3_nt: TGCGCCAGCAGCTTGGACAGATCAACTAATGAAAAACTGTTTTTT

v_call: TRBV6-1
clone_size: NA
d_call: NA
j_call: TRBJ1-2
cdr3_aa: CASSDGAYGYTF
cdr3_nt: TGTGCCAGCAGTGACGGAGCGTATGGCTACACCTTC

v_call: TRBV4-1
clone_size: NA
d_call: TRBD2
j_call: TRBJ2-7
cdr3_aa: CASSQGTSGSSYEQYF
cdr3_nt: TGCGCCAGCAGCCAAGGGACTAGCGGGAGCTCCTACGAGCAGTACTTC

v_call: TRBV28
clone_size: NA
d_call: NA
j_call: TRBJ2-1
cdr3_aa: CASTTGYSYNEQFF
cdr3_nt: TGTGCCAGCACCACAGGGTACTCCTACAATGAGCAGTTCTTC

v_call: TRBV18
clone_size: NA
d_call: NA
j_call: TRBJ1-1
cdr3_aa: CASSPTYTEAFF
cdr3_nt: TGTGCCAGCTCACCAACATACACTGAAGCTTTCTTT

v_call: TRBV15
clone_size: few
d_call: NA
j_call: TRBJ2-3
cdr3_aa: CATSRVSEDTQYF
cdr3_nt: TGTGCCACCAGCAGAGTTTCCGAGGATACGCAGTATTTT